This TCR beta chain emerged from a study of blood T cell repertoires in COVID-19. Study details: Samples came from the United States, Italy and Spain, spanning acute and convalescent COVID-19. PBMCs, B-cell-depleted T cells, or T cells provided the cDNA or gDNA that made up the material.

This clone is a singleton in its sample. Authors' data handling: Reference gene primer amplification gave nucleated cell count estimates. This table comes from immunoSEQ multiplex PCR, and its TCRdb copy is limited to in-frame clones, with some not included. From that table come the V and J calls and clone size; the DNA was used to work out D and trimming. Altogether roughly 500,000 clones are present, 89% being singletons, with the ten largest covering 0.75% to 0.9%. Seattle patients were enrolled during active infection and followed longitudinally. V dropped 5 bases and J dropped 6; count of bases not matched to a gene: 5. CDR3 length: 13 amino acids. Germline CDR1 and CDR2: MNHEY and SVGAGI.

The sequence was collected from a young man with COVID-19, enrolled during active disease. The material sequenced was peripheral blood. The rearrangement links TRBV6-5 to TRBJ1-2; 8 nucleotides match TRBD1. The CDR3 bases are TGTGCCAGCAGTCACGACAGGGGCGATGGCTACACCTTC. Its translation is CASSHDRGDGYTF.